The 28 T cell receptor beta chains below come from one sample, sequenced in a study of blood T cells in healthy people across ages. It was with a sample-barcoded 5' primer and a J-beta primer mix that a second PCR of about 6 to 11 cycles was run. TCRdb called the 5' RACE reads again in MiXCR, with one record for every CDR3 protein. This table holds under 700,000 distinct CDR3 sequences, about 24% found once. This same sample was also part of a study on T cells of mothers and their children.

Input material: blood. The receptors originated from a boy younger than 18 in good health.

V is TRBV29-1 and J is TRBJ2-2, with a possible D match to TRBD1 (5 bases). CDR3 length: 12 amino acids. Trimming stripped 5 bases from V and 6 bases from J, with 10 bases between. CDR1 is SQVTM, CDR2 ANQGSEA, per germline. In nucleotides, the CDR3 is TGCAGCGTTTCTTCAGGGTCCGGGGAGCTGTTTTTT. Residues: CSVSSGSGELFF.

The gene calls are TRBV9 and TRBJ2-5; D gene ambiguous. With the DNA end fitting TRBJ2-7 better, the J assignment may be wrong. There are 13 residues in the CDR3. Looked up from germline, CDR1 is SGDLS and CDR2 is YYNGEE. The CDR3 DNA is TGTGCCAGCAGCGTAGGAGGATTCAGCGAGCAGTACTTC. The encoded protein is CASSVGGFSEQYF.

This clonotype was detected only once. One end of the junction varies from germline; a read error may be responsible. The genes are TRBV7-9 and TRBJ2-7; maybe TRBD1 (6 bases). The CDR3 extends over 16 amino acids. The V gene's germline CDR1 is SEHNR and CDR2 FQNEAQ (reference sequence). The CDR3 sequence: CTSSLSAWTVSYGQYF. CDR3 nucleotides: TGTACCAGCAGCTTAAGCGCCTGGACAGTTTCCTACGGGCAGTACTTC.

A few counts support this clonotype. The V call is TRBV5-5, the J call TRBJ1-5; D gene unclear. Trimming took 5 bases from V and 6 from J, leaving 18 bases between them. The V gene's germline CDR1 is SGHKS and CDR2 YYEKEE (reference sequence). The CDR3 is 15 amino acids. The CDR3 loop reads CASRPGTAWGQPQHF. The CDR3 DNA follows: TGTGCCAGCAGACCTGGAACAGCTTGGGGTCAGCCCCAGCATTTT.

The chain recombines TRBV11-1 with TRBJ2-1; 9 bases align to TRBD2. In germline, CDR1 is SGHAT, CDR2 FQDESV (reference sequence). Trimming took 3 bases from V and 9 from J; bases not matched to a gene: 9. There are 15 residues in the CDR3. The CDR3 reads CASSFKAGGLGEQFF. The CDR3 bases are TGTGCCAGCAGCTTTAAAGCGGGAGGTCTAGGTGAGCAGTTCTTC. The full variable domain, with the rest looked up from reference TRBV11-1 and TRBJ2-1, is EAEVAQSPRYKITEKSQAVAFWCDPISGHATLYWYRQILGQGPELLVQFQDESVVDDSQLPKDRFSAERLKGVDSTLKIQPAELGDSAMYLCASSFKAGGLGEQFFGPGTRLTVL.

Notes on this clonotype: An end of the junction differs from the germline gene, which may be a read error. The CDR3 protein is CAGSFPGQTQYF. CDR3 DNA: TGTGCCGGCAGCTTCCCGGGCCAGACTCAGTACTTC. This chain links TRBV9 with TRBJ2-5; D not certain. This CDR3 is 12 amino acids long. The germline V gene encodes CDR1 SGDLS and CDR2 YYNGEE.

The chain recombines TRBV28 with TRBJ1-4, with a weak D call TRBD1 (5 bases). V lost 5 bases and J 8 bases, leaving 15 bases between the germline ends. The germline V gene encodes CDR1 MDHEN and CDR2 SYDVKM. The CDR3 has 14 residues. The CDR3 reads CASSPTDSIEKLFF. The CDR3, as DNA: TGTGCCAGCAGTCCGACAGACTCAATAGAAAAACTGTTTTTT.

The rearrangement uses TRBV5-1 and TRBJ2-5; D is tentatively TRBD1 or TRBD2 (5 bases each). With 4 bases removed from V and 5 bases from J, the gap between germline ends came to 9 bases. Germline assignment: CDR1 SGHRS and CDR2 YFSETQ. The CDR3 runs to 12 residues. The CDR3 region is CASSRDVETQYF. The CDR3 coding sequence is TGCGCCAGCAGCCGGGACGTGGAGACCCAGTACTTC.

This clonotype was seen at least ten times. V and J are TRBV28 and TRBJ2-1; 8 bases match TRBD2. Germline V gene sequence: CDR1 MDHEN, CDR2 SYDVKM. The V segment lost 5 bases and the J segment 4 bases; nucleotides outside the gene matches: 10. The CDR3 contains 16 residues. The CDR3 spells CASSVLTGGPYNEQFF. CDR3 sequence (DNA): TGTGCCAGCAGTGTACTTACGGGGGGGCCTTACAATGAGCAGTTCTTC.

This clonotype was detected once. This chain connects TRBV28 to TRBJ1-3; TRBD1 matches 7 bases. Per the germline V gene, CDR1 is MDHEN and CDR2 is SYDVKM. This CDR3 region has 12 residues. The junction had 1 base not matched to a gene; V was cut back by 7 bases and J by 4 bases. For the CDR3, the DNA is TGTGCCAGCAACAGGGGCGGAAACACCATATATTTT. Translating gives CASNRGGNTIYF. Drawing the rest from reference TRBV28 and TRBJ1-3, the complete variable domain is DVKVTQSSRYLVKRTGEKVFLECVQDMDHENMFWYRQDPGLGLRLIYFSYDVKMKEKGDIPEGYSVSREKKERFSLILESASTNQTSMYLCASNRGGNTIYFGEGSWLTVV.

This clonotype appeared a single time. The chain recombines TRBV6-2 or TRBV6-3 with TRBJ2-7; D gene unclear. The germline V gene encodes CDR1 MNHEY and CDR2 SVGEGT. The V end lost 2 bases, the J end lost 5 bases, and 7 bases lay between the germline ends. This CDR3 contains 12 residues. The CDR3 loop is CASSYLADEQYF. CDR3 sequence (DNA): TGTGCCAGCAGTTACCTGGCCGACGAGCAGTACTTC.

The chain couples TRBV12-3 or TRBV12-4 to TRBJ2-5, with 7 bases that match TRBD1. The CDR3 covers 15 residues. After removal of 5 bases from V and 0 bases from J, the junction contained 6 bases not matched to a gene. The CDR3 bases are TGTGCCAGCAGTATGACAGGGATCGACCAAGAGACCCAGTACTTC. It codes for CASSMTGIDQETQYF.

This clonotype was counted a few times. CDR3 amino acids: CASSLAGGETYEQYF. CDR3 in DNA: TGTGCCAGCAGCTTAGCAGGGGGTGAAACCTACGAGCAGTACTTC. This chain links TRBV7-2 with TRBJ2-7; maybe TRBD1 (6 bases). Trimming removed 0 bases from V and 2 bases from J, with 11 bases in between. CDR1 is SGHTA and CDR2 is FQGNSA in the germline V gene. The CDR3 is 15 amino acids.

The J gene is TRBJ2-3, the V gene TRBV29-1; D is ambiguous. Trimming removed 4 bases at V and 2 bases at J, with 10 bases between. The CDR3 consists of 13 residues. Germline CDR1 SQVTM, CDR2 ANQGSEA. The CDR3 coding sequence is TGCAGCGTTGGGGTCAGCTTCACAGATACGCAGTATTTT. This translates into CSVGVSFTDTQYF.

This clonotype was observed a few times. The chain couples TRBV24-1 to TRBJ1-4, with D hard to call. CDR1 and CDR2 (germline): KGHDR, SFDVKD. Deletions cut 0 bases from V and 0 bases from J, with 16 bases between. The CDR3 extends over 19 amino acids. CDR3 coding DNA: TGTGCCACCAGTGATTTGAGGGCCTGGGCTACGGCAACTAATGAAAAACTGTTTTTT. Translation: CATSDLRAWATATNEKLFF.

This clonotype was seen a few times. This rearrangement joins TRBV6-4 to TRBJ2-3, with TRBD2 matching 8 bases. The CDR3 has 15 residues. Germline CDR1 and CDR2: MRHNA and SNTAGT. The V gene end was trimmed by 3 bases and the J gene end by 9 bases; junction bases not matched to a gene: 11. The CDR3 DNA is TGTGCCAGCAGTGAGCGAGCGGGAGCTTCGGGGACGCAGTATTTT. Translation gives CASSERAGASGTQYF.

This clonotype was observed a handful of times. This sequence joins TRBV5-6 and TRBJ1-5; the D gene is possibly TRBD1 (5 bases). V lost 5 bases, J lost 5 bases, and 11 bases lay in between. From germline, CDR1 is SGHDT and CDR2 YYEEEE. The CDR3 runs to 13 residues. Written as DNA, the CDR3 is TGTGCCAGCAGTAGGGACCTACATCAGCCCCAGCATTTT. As protein: CASSRDLHQPQHF.

V gene TRBV4-1 combines with J gene TRBJ2-5; 8 positions match TRBD2. V was clipped by 2 bases and J by 3 bases; unmatched bases: 5. This CDR3 contains 15 residues. The germline V gene encodes CDR1 MGHRA and CDR2 YSYEKL. CDR3 sequence reads: CASSQRWTSKETQYF. The CDR3 nucleotides are TGCGCCAGCAGCCAACGATGGACTAGCAAAGAGACCCAGTACTTC.

The rearrangement joins TRBV20-1 to TRBJ2-7; D unresolved. Deletions cut 7 bases from V and 3 bases from J, with 13 bases between. Germline V CDR1 and CDR2: DFQATT, SNEGSKA (reference sequence). The CDR3 extends over 12 amino acids. This CDR3 reads CSVPNLDYEQYF. As DNA, the CDR3 is TGCAGTGTTCCGAACCTGGACTACGAGCAGTACTTC.

The chain combines TRBV28 with TRBJ2-1; TRBD2 aligns across 7 bases. CDR1 and CDR2 (germline): MDHEN, SYDVKM. The CDR3 consists of 14 residues. V lost 2 bases to trimming and J lost 7 bases; unmatched junction nucleotides: 5. Here the CDR3 DNA reads TGTGCCAGCAGTTTACCCGGGACTACAAATGAGCAGTTCTTC. Translated, it gives CASSLPGTTNEQFF.

This clonotype was counted a few times. Here the CDR3 DNA reads TGCAGCGTTCGAGGGGCAGATACGCAGTATTTT. Translation gives CSVRGADTQYF. The rearrangement uses TRBV29-1 and TRBJ2-3, with D perhaps given as TRBD1 or TRBD2 (5 bases each). V lost 5 bases, J lost 4 bases, and 7 bases lay in between. CDR3 size: 11 residues. Germline lookup yields CDR1 SQVTM and CDR2 ANQGSEA.

This clonotype appeared once. This rearrangement joins TRBV28 to TRBJ2-5, with 9 bases matching TRBD2. Germline trimming cut 2 bases from V and 6 bases from J; bases unmatched to any gene: 10. Germline CDR1 MDHEN, CDR2 SYDVKM. The CDR3 is 16 amino acids. The DNA of the CDR3 is TGTGCCAGCAGTTTAGGGGCGGGGGGGATGATTAAGACCCAGTACTTC. It yields the protein CASSLGAGGMIKTQYF.

There are a few counts of this clonotype. V gene TRBV18 combines with J gene TRBJ1-4; D is possibly TRBD1 (5 bases). CDR3 size: 14 residues. Germline V lookup: CDR1 KGHSH, CDR2 LQKENI. The V gene lost 4 bases and the J gene lost 6 bases, with 12 bases spanning the gap. The DNA for the CDR3 is TGTGCCAGCTCACGACCGGGACCCGATGAAAAACTGTTTTTT. It specifies CASSRPGPDEKLFF.

J is TRBJ2-1 and V is TRBV28, with unresolved D. Looked up from germline, CDR1 is MDHEN and CDR2 is SYDVKM. The ends were cut back, 7 bases at V and 10 bases at J, with 11 bases in the middle. The CDR3 totals 11 residues. In nucleotides, the CDR3 is TGTGCCAGCAACGACCGCTCGGAGCAGTTCTTC. This codes for CASNDRSEQFF. Drawing the rest from reference TRBV28 and TRBJ2-1, the complete variable domain is DVKVTQSSRYLVKRTGEKVFLECVQDMDHENMFWYRQDPGLGLRLIYFSYDVKMKEKGDIPEGYSVSREKKERFSLILESASTNQTSMYLCASNDRSEQFFGPGTRLTVL.

In this sample, this clonotype turned up many times. The V gene is TRBV20-1, the J gene TRBJ2-2, with TRBD2 matching over 9 bases. V was pared by 1 base and J by 3 bases, with 6 bases of the junction left unmatched. The CDR3 totals 16 residues. In germline, CDR1 is DFQATT, CDR2 SNEGSKA (reference sequence). CDR3 residues: CSARVAASGDTGELFF. CDR3 nucleotide sequence: TGCAGTGCTAGAGTAGCCGCTAGCGGGGACACCGGGGAGCTGTTTTTT.

This clonotype was observed many times. The V and J genes are TRBV4-2 and TRBJ2-1, with TRBD2 identical over 7 bases. The germline V gene encodes CDR1 LGHNA and CDR2 YNFKEQ. CDR3 length equals 16 residues. J was trimmed by 0 bases and V by 5 bases; bases with no gene match: 7. DNA for the CDR3: TGTGCCAGCAGCTACACTAGCGCGAGCTCCTACAATGAGCAGTTCTTC. Protein: CASSYTSASSYNEQFF.

The rearrangement uses TRBV20-1 and TRBJ2-2, with D possibly matching TRBD2 (5 bases). The CDR3 length is 14 residues. In germline, CDR1 is DFQATT, CDR2 SNEGSKA (reference sequence). Between the trimmed V and J ends, which lost 1 base and 0 bases, there was a span of 6 bases. The CDR3 nucleotides read TGCAGTGCTAGAGTAGCGACGAACACCGGGGAGCTGTTTTTT. Amino acid sequence: CSARVATNTGELFF.

The rearrangement uses TRBV7-9 and TRBJ1-3; tentative D call: TRBD1 (5 bases). The CDR3 loop spans 17 amino acids. From germline, CDR1 is SEHNR and CDR2 FQNEAQ (reference sequence). Trimming pared 4 bases from V and 0 bases from J, leaving 16 bases between. The CDR3 nucleotides are TGTGCCAGCAGCTGGCCTACAGGCCTTTACTCTGGAAACACCATATATTTT. The encoded protein is CASSWPTGLYSGNTIYF. Together with reference TRBV7-9 and TRBJ1-3, the CDR3 gives the full variable domain: DTGVSQNPRHKITKRGQNVTFRCDPISEHNRLYWYRQTLGQGPEFLTYFQNEAQLEKSRLLSDRFSAERPKGSFSTLEIQRTEQGDSAMYLCASSWPTGLYSGNTIYFGEGSWLTVV.